A selection of T cell receptor beta chains follows, all from one sample in a study of T cell changes during pregnancy in multiple sclerosis. The protocol was immunoSEQ multiplex PCR, while the TCRdb copy is restricted to in-frame clones and leaves out a portion. This sample yields roughly 69,000 clones, of which roughly 90% are seen a single time; more than 1.3% belongs to the top ten. The input for sequencing was peripheral blood, taken in the third trimester of pregnancy. The receptors stem from a female donor with multiple sclerosis, enrolled in a pregnancy study. Each CDR3 is given with its conserved first and last residue. D genes are given only for firm matches. Size tells how often a clone was seen (once, few, many) or the class of an expanded clone, and some rows leave it out.

J	V	size	D	CDR3	DNA
TRBJ1-4	TRBV28	NA	NA	CASSQLNSATNEKLFF	TGTGCCAGCAGCCAACTTAACAGTGCAACTAATGAAAAACTGTTTTTT
TRBJ2-3	TRBV5-1	once	TRBD2	CASSLGVAGDGSLRTDTQYF	TGCGCCAGCAGCTTGGGGGTAGCGGGTGACGGGTCCTTACGCACAGATACGCAGTATTTT
TRBJ2-7	TRBV6-1	NA	TRBD1	CASSGVRQGYEQYF	TGTGCCAGCAGTGGGGTTAGACAGGGCTACGAGCAGTACTTC
TRBJ2-1	TRBV11-3	once	TRBD2	CASSGLAGGSVGEQFF	TGTGCCAGCAGCGGACTAGCGGGGGGGTCTGTTGGTGAGCAGTTCTTC
TRBJ1-4	TRBV5-1	NA	TRBD1	CASKFTGTGTEKLFF	TGCGCCAGCAAATTCACCGGGACAGGGACGGAAAAACTGTTTTTT
TRBJ1-1	TRBV15	NA	NA	CATSQDWLYNTEAFF	TGTGCCACCAGCCAAGATTGGCTGTATAACACTGAAGCTTTCTTT
TRBJ2-2	TRBV29-1	once	TRBD2	CSVERGGTGELFF	TGCAGCGTTGAACGGGGGGGGACCGGGGAGCTGTTTTTT
TRBJ2-5	TRBV7-2	NA	NA	CASSPRYSPRETQYF	TGTGCCAGCAGCCCCCGGTACTCGCCGAGGGAGACCCAGTACTTC
TRBJ2-3	TRBV7-3	NA	TRBD2	CASSTTSGGPNTQYF	TGTGCCAGCAGCACAACTAGCGGGGGGCCGAATACGCAGTATTTT
TRBJ1-1	TRBV5-1	NA	NA	CASSLGSARDTEAFF	TGCGCCAGCAGCTTGGGGTCAGCTCGGGACACTGAAGCTTTCTTT
TRBJ1-1	TRBV9	NA	NA	CASSVDSGLNTEAFF	TGTGCCAGCAGCGTAGATTCAGGATTGAACACTGAAGCTTTCTTT
TRBJ2-6	TRBV7-9	NA	NA	CASSFTGLGANVLTF	TGTGCCAGCAGCTTCACTGGGCTTGGGGCCAACGTCCTGACTTTC
TRBJ2-2	TRBV11-3	NA	NA	CASSLDTGSGELFF	TGTGCCAGCAGCTTAGATACTGGGAGCGGGGAGCTGTTTTTT
TRBJ1-2	TRBV2	NA	NA	CASSPDILYGYTF	TGTGCCAGCAGCCCGGACATACTCTATGGCTACACCTTC
TRBJ2-5	TRBV7-6	NA	TRBD2	CASSPTYPPSGGAETQYF	TGTGCCAGCAGCCCGACTTATCCCCCTAGCGGGGGGGCTGAGACCCAGTACTTC
TRBJ2-1	TRBV11-2	NA	TRBD2	CASSSFQRTSWRNEQFF	TGTGCCAGCAGCTCGTTCCAACGGACTAGCTGGAGGAATGAGCAGTTCTTC
TRBJ1-2	TRBV7-9	NA	NA	CASSLPYNTGYYGYTF	TGTGCCAGCAGCCTTCCTTACAATACAGGGTACTATGGCTACACCTTC
TRBJ1-4	TRBV2	NA	TRBD1	CASTRQGRTNEKLFF	TGTGCCAGCACTAGACAGGGTAGAACTAATGAAAAACTGTTTTTT
TRBJ2-4	TRBV19	NA	TRBD1	CASSMTGGENIQYF	TGTGCCAGTAGCATGACAGGGGGCGAAAACATTCAGTACTTC
TRBJ1-5	TRBV6-5	NA	TRBD1	CASRKTGAHRQPQHF	TGTGCCAGCAGGAAAACAGGGGCGCATCGTCAGCCCCAGCATTTT
TRBJ1-5	TRBV7-3	NA	NA	CASSSLEVHSNQPQHF	TGTGCCAGCAGCTCATTGGAGGTCCATAGCAATCAGCCCCAGCATTTT
TRBJ1-1	TRBV10-3	NA	NA	CAISEVGVDTEAFF	TGTGCCATCAGTGAGGTCGGGGTCGACACTGAAGCTTTCTTT
TRBJ2-1	TRBV5-1	NA	TRBD2	CASSPLPSSGFYNEQFF	TGCGCCAGCAGCCCACTCCCCTCTAGCGGATTCTACAATGAGCAGTTCTTC
TRBJ1-1	TRBV15	NA	NA	CATSRVREYTEAFF	TGTGCCACCAGCAGAGTGCGGGAGTACACTGAAGCTTTCTTT
TRBJ2-7	TRBV2	NA	TRBD1	CASTNPGQGTYEQYF	TGTGCCAGCACCAACCCGGGACAGGGAACCTACGAGCAGTACTTC
TRBJ1-2	TRBV5-5	NA	TRBD1	CASSGRTGGYGYTF	TGTGCCAGCAGCGGCCGAACAGGGGGCTATGGCTACACCTTC
TRBJ2-4	TRBV2	NA	NA	CASSDRVRGRGIQYF	TGTGCCAGCAGTGATAGGGTCAGGGGTCGAGGCATTCAGTACTTC
TRBJ1-6	TRBV10-1	NA	TRBD1	CATSTGTANSPLHF	TGCGCCACCTCAACCGGGACAGCCAATTCACCCCTCCACTTT
TRBJ2-2	TRBV5-5	NA	TRBD2	CASSLSREGSNTGELFF	TGTGCCAGCAGCTTGAGCAGGGAGGGAAGCAACACCGGGGAGCTGTTTTTT
TRBJ2-1	TRBV6-5	NA	NA	CASSYGSSDNEQFF	TGTGCCAGCAGTTACGGGAGTTCAGACAATGAGCAGTTCTTC
TRBJ1-1	TRBV28	NA	NA	CASSLPPWKVPEGAFF	TGTGCCAGCAGTTTACCCCCCTGGAAAGTCCCAGAGGGAGCTTTCTTT
TRBJ1-1	TRBV9	NA	TRBD1	CASSHSPGQGVTTEAFF	TGTGCCAGCAGCCATAGCCCGGGACAGGGGGTGACCACTGAAGCTTTCTTT
TRBJ1-5	TRBV16	once	NA	CASSQGAGASQPQHF	TGTGCCAGCAGCCAGGGGGCGGGGGCGAGTCAGCCCCAGCATTTT
TRBJ2-7	TRBV5-4	NA	TRBD1	CASSPRRTGGSEQYF	TGTGCCAGCAGCCCCCGGCGGACAGGGGGCTCCGAGCAGTACTTC
TRBJ1-2	TRBV4-1	NA	TRBD1	CASSHGTGLIYGYTF	TGCGCCAGCAGCCACGGGACAGGGTTAATCTATGGCTACACCTTC
TRBJ2-1	TRBV4-3	NA	NA	CASSQGRDLSLDEQFF	TGCGCCAGCAGCCAAGGGCGGGACCTTAGCCTCGATGAGCAGTTCTTC
TRBJ2-3	TRBV5-6	NA	NA	CASSSTLGGTPDTQYF	TGTGCCAGCAGCTCTACATTGGGTGGGACTCCAGATACGCAGTATTTT
TRBJ1-5	TRBV4-1	NA	NA	CASSQTGGPHQPQHF	TGCGCCAGCAGCCAGACGGGGGGCCCCCATCAGCCCCAGCATTTT
TRBJ2-7	TRBV4-1	NA	TRBD1	CASSQEVRGQEQYF	TGCGCCAGCAGCCAAGAAGTAAGGGGGCAGGAGCAGTACTTC
TRBJ1-6	TRBV6-6	NA	NA	CASNPGNYNSPLHF	TGTGCCAGCAATCCAGGGAACTATAATTCACCCCTCCACTTT
TRBJ2-1	TRBV6-5	NA	TRBD1	CASRTQGYEQFF	TGTGCCAGCAGGACACAGGGGTACGAGCAGTTCTTC